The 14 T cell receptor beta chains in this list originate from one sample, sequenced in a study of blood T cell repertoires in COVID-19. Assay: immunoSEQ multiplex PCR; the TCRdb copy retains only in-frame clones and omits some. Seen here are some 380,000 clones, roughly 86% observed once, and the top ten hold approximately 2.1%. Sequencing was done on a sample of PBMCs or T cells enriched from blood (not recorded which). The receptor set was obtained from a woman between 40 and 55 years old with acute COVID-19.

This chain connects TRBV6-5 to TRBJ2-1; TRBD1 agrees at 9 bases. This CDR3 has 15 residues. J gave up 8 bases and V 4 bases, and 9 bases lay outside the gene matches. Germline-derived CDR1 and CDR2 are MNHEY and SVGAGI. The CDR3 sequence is CASSSLTGGSDEQFF. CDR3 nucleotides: TGTGCCAGCAGTTCCCTGACAGGGGGATCGGATGAGCAGTTCTTC.

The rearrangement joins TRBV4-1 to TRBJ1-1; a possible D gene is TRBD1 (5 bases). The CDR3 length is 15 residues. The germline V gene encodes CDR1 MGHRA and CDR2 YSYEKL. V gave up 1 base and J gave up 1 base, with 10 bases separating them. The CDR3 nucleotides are TGCGCCAGCAGCCAAGCCGGGACTTGGAACACTGAAGCTTTCTTT. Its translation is CASSQAGTWNTEAFF.

The CDR3 region is CASSEGLGTIYF. In DNA form, the CDR3 reads TGTGCCAGCAGTGAGGGTTTGGGCACCATATATTTT. The chain is built from TRBV14 and TRBJ1-3, with D unclear. CDR1 SGHDN and CDR2 FVKESK come from the germline V gene. CDR3 size: 12 residues. V dropped 6 bases and J dropped 9 bases, with 12 bases sitting between them.

DNA of the CDR3: TGTGCCAGCAGCTTAGTGAGCAGGGGCTCCTACAATGAGCAGTTCTTC. It yields the protein CASSLVSRGSYNEQFF. The V call is TRBV7-2, the J call TRBJ2-1; weak D call: TRBD1 (6 bases). V shed 1 base and J shed 0 bases, with 10 bases lying between them. CDR3 length equals 16 residues. Per germline, CDR1 SGHTA and CDR2 FQGNSA.

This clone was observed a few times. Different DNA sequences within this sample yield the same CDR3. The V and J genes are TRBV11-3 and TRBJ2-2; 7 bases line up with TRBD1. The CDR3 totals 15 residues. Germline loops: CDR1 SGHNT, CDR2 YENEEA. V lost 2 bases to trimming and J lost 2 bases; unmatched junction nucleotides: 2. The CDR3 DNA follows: TGTGCCAGCAGCTTAAGGACAGGAAACACCGGGGAGCTGTTTTTT. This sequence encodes CASSLRTGNTGELFF.

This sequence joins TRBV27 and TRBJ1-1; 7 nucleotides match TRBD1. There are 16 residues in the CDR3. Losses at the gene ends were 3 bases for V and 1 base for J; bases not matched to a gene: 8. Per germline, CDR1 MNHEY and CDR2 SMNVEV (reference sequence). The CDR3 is CASSFHRGRGNTEAFF. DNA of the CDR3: TGTGCCAGCAGTTTTCACAGGGGAAGGGGGAACACTGAAGCTTTCTTT.

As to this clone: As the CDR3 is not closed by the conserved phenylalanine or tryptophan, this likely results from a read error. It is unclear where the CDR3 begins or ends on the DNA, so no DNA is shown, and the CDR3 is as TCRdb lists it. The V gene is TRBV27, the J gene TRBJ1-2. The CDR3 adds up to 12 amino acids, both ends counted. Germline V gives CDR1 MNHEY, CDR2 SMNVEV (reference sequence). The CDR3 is CASSQTPGGLAK.

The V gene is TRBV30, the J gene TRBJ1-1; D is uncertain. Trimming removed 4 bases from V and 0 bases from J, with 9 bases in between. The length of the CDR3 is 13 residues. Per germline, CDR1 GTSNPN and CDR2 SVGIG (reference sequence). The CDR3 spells CAWITDLNTEAFF. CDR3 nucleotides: TGTGCCTGGATCACAGACCTGAACACTGAAGCTTTCTTT.

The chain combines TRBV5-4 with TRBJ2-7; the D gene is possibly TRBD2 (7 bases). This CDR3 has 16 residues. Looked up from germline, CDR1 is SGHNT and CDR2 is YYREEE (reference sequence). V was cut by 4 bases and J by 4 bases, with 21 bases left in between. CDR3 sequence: CASSLGGGIAPYEQYF. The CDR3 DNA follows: TGTGCCAGCAGCCTAGGGGGGGGGATTGCCCCTTACGAGCAGTACTTC. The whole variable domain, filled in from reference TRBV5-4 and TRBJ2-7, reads ETGVTQSPTHLIKTRGQQVTLRCSSQSGHNTVSWYQQALGQGPQFIFQYYREEENGRGNFPPRFSGLQFPNYSSELNVNALELDDSALYLCASSLGGGIAPYEQYFGPGTRLTVT.

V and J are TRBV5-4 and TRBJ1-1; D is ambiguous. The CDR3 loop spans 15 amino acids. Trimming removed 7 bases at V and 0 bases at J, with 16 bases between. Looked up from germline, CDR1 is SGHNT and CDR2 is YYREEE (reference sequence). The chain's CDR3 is CASRPNGRLNTEAFF. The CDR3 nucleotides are TGTGCCAGCCGACCCAATGGGCGTTTGAACACTGAAGCTTTCTTT.

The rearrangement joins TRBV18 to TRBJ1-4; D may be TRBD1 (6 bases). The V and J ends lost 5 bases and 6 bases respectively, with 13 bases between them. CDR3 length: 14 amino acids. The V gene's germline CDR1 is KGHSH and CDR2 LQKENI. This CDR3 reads CASSTQGLDEKLFF. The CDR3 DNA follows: TGTGCCAGCTCAACTCAGGGGTTGGATGAAAAACTGTTTTTT.

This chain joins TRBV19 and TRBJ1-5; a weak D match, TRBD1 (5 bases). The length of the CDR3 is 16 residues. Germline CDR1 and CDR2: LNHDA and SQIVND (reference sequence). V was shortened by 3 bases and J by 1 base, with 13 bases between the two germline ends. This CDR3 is CASSMRPRVSNQPQHF. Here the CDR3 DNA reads TGTGCCAGTAGTATGAGGCCCAGGGTAAGCAATCAGCCCCAGCATTTT.

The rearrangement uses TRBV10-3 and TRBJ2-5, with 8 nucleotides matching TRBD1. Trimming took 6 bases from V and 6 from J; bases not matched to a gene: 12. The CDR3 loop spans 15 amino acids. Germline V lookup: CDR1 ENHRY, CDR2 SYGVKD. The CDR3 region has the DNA TGTGCCATCAGCGAGGACAGGGTGGGGCAAAAGACCCAGTACTTC. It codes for CAISEDRVGQKTQYF.

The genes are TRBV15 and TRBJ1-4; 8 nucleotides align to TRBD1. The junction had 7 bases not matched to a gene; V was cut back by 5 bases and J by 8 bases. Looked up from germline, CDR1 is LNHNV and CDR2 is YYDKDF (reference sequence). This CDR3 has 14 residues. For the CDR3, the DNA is TGTGCCACCAGCCTGAGGACAGGGAACGAAAAACTGTTTTTT. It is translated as CATSLRTGNEKLFF. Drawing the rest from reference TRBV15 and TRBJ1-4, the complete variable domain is DAMVIQNPRYQVTQFGKPVTLSCSQTLNHNVMYWYQQKSSQAPKLLFHYYDKDFNNEADTPDNFQSRRPNTSFCFLDIRSPGLGDTAMYLCATSLRTGNEKLFFGSGTQLSVL.